This entry describes one T cell receptor beta chain. The germline V gene encodes CDR1 LNHDA and CDR2 SQIVND (reference sequence). The CDR3 contains 17 residues. The V and J ends lost 5 bases and 2 bases, in that order; junction bases with no gene match: 9. This sample is drawn from a study of blood T cell repertoires in COVID-19. Whole-study context: There were acute and convalescent COVID-19 samples, and they came from the United States, Italy and Spain. The cDNA or gDNA used as material had been derived from T cells, B-cell-depleted T cells, or PBMCs.

Data came from immunoSEQ multiplex PCR; TCRdb stores just in-frame clones and leaves some out. The sample lists 90,000 to 150,000 clones, roughly nine tenths occurring once. The receptor's source is a human donor in a cohort sampled during active COVID-19. The rearrangement joins TRBV19 to TRBJ2-2, with 9 positions matching TRBD1. Sequencing was performed on peripheral blood. Written as DNA, the CDR3 is TGTGCCAGTAGTCTCGACAGGGGGGGGACCAACACCGGGGAGCTGTTTTTT. Its translation is CASSLDRGGTNTGELFF.